The clone carrying this T cell receptor (beta chain) showed up just a few times. Its specificity is unknown. The data stem from a study of Graves' ophthalmopathy and Graves' hyperthyroidism. Whole-study findings and limits: Most thyroid clonotypes expanded beyond 0.001 frequency were also found in blood.

Transcripts of RNA were the source for amplifying TCR beta CDR3 regions. First-round RT-PCR used HTBI primers; second-round multiplex PCR followed. TCRdb called the multiplex PCR reads again in MiXCR, with one record for every CDR3 protein. The top ten clones hold 11% of a sample with over a million distinct CDR3 sequences, 35% to 45% of them seen once. Hyperthyroidism in these 18- to 65-year-old patients was newly diagnosed, lasting under 2 months. If patients had other autoimmune diseases, uncontrolled infections, pregnancy or lactation, they were excluded. The sequence was collected from an adult man with Graves' hyperthyroidism. The sample taken for sequencing was peripheral blood or thyroid tissue (not recorded which).

The CDR3 protein is CASSSGMGYTF. As DNA, the CDR3 is TGTGCCAGCAGCTCCGGTATGGGCTACACCTTC. The V call is TRBV25-1, the J call TRBJ1-2; D is uncertain. The germline V gene encodes CDR1 MGHDK and CDR2 SYGVNS. With 6 bases removed from V and 8 bases from J, the gap between germline ends came to 10 bases. The CDR3 covers 11 residues.